The next 20 T cell receptor beta chains were all read from a single sample in a study of T cells in women clearing cervical HPV infection. Sequencing was performed with immunoSEQ multiplex PCR; in TCRdb, only in-frame clones are kept and a portion is missing. There are about 31,000 clones in the sample, with approximately 8.1% held by the top ten. Sequenced input: blood buffy coat. These receptors all come from a woman between 18 and 69 years old with a cervical HPV16 infection that either progressed to CIN3+ or cleared (not recorded which).

To note about this clone: The sequenced fragment ends 3 residues before the CDR3 boundary, so the rest is inferred from the germline J gene. This rearrangement joins TRBV20-1 to TRBJ1-6, with a possible D match to TRBD1 (5 bases). The germline gives CDR1 DFQATT, CDR2 SNEGSKA (reference sequence). Trimming stripped 1 base from V and 8 bases from J, with 15 bases between. This CDR3 is built from 15 residues. CDR3 DNA (partial): TGCAGTGCTAGAGGCCACGGACAACTGGATTCACCC. It is translated as CSARGHGQLDSP. The complete CDR3 protein is CSARGHGQLDSPLHF.

Details on this clone: Sequencing ends 3 residues short of the CDR3 end; the germline J gene provides the rest. V is TRBV2 and J is TRBJ2-3; unclear D gene. Per germline, CDR1 SNHLY and CDR2 FYNNEI. The CDR3 spans 14 residues. V was clipped by 4 bases and J by 6 bases, with 14 bases between them. The covered CDR3 bases are TGTGCCAGCAGTGCCAAAGGTGGGCTGGATACG. The encoded protein is CASSAKGGLDT. The entire CDR3 protein is CASSAKGGLDTQYF.

On this clone itself: Sequencing ends 3 residues short of the CDR3 end; the germline J gene provides the rest. The chain uses TRBV29-1 and TRBJ1-1; D uncertain. Per germline, CDR1 SQVTM and CDR2 ANQGSEA. V was pared by 4 bases and J by 0 bases, with 9 bases between. The CDR3 covers 13 residues. The covered CDR3 bases are TGCAGCGTTGCCTTCAGCGTGAACACTGAA. Translating gives CSVAFSVNTE. The whole CDR3 sequence reads CSVAFSVNTEAFF.

As concerns this clone: Sequencing ends 3 residues short of the CDR3 end; the germline J gene provides the rest. The chain couples TRBV4-2 to TRBJ2-5, with TRBD2 matching 11 bases. The CDR3 is 14 amino acids. V lost 5 bases and J lost 5; bases outside the gene matches: 4. Germline assignment: CDR1 LGHNA and CDR2 YNFKEQ. The DNA read from the CDR3 is TGTGCCAGCAGCAACCCTAGCGGGGGGGAGACC. Protein sequence: CASSNPSGGET. The full CDR3 sequence reads CASSNPSGGETQYF.

Worth noting for this clone: The CDR3 is cut off 3 residues early in the read; its end comes from the germline J gene. The chain carries TRBV12-5 and TRBJ2-3; no reliable D call. Trimming pared 4 bases from V and 8 bases from J, leaving 10 bases between. Germline loops: CDR1 LGHNT, CDR2 FRNRAP. The CDR3 sequence is 12 residues long. The CDR3 region is CASGSPPGTQYF. Incomplete CDR3 DNA: TGTGCTAGTGGTTCCCCCCCAGGTACG.

On this clone itself: The CDR3 is cut off 3 residues early in the read; its end comes from the germline J gene. V usage is TRBV5-1 and J usage is TRBJ2-7; 8 nucleotides line up with TRBD2. Trimming at V came to 4 bases and at J to 4 bases, leaving 7 bases not matched to a gene. Germline loops: CDR1 SGHRS, CDR2 YFSETQ. The CDR3 loop spans 14 amino acids. CDR3 region: CASSVSGSGYEQYF. CDR3 bases read: TGCGCCAGCAGCGTAAGCGGGAGTGGTTACGAG.

Of note for this clone: The read falls 3 residues short of the CDR3 end, and the missing part is taken from the germline J gene. The chain links TRBV2 to TRBJ1-6; TRBD1 agrees at 10 bases. V shed 6 bases and J 9 bases; nucleotides not matched to a gene: 2. This CDR3 comprises 13 residues. Germline V gene sequence: CDR1 SNHLY, CDR2 FYNNEI. The CDR3 sequence is CASRGTGASPLHF. The DNA read from the CDR3 is TGTGCCAGCAGAGGGACAGGGGCTTCACCC. Drawing the rest from reference TRBV2 and TRBJ1-6, the complete variable domain is EPEVTQTPSHQVTQMGQEVILRCVPISNHLYFYWYRQILGQKVEFLVSFYNNEISEKSEIFDDQFSVERPDGSNFTLKIRSTKLEDSAMYFCASRGTGASPLHFGNGTRLTVT.

Worth noting for this clone: The sequenced fragment ends 3 residues before the CDR3 boundary, so the rest is inferred from the germline J gene. V gene TRBV20-1 combines with J gene TRBJ1-2, with a weak D call TRBD1 (5 bases). The CDR3 extends over 15 amino acids. Per the germline V gene, CDR1 is DFQATT and CDR2 is SNEGSKA (reference sequence). With 3 bases removed from V and 7 bases from J, the gap between germline ends came to 21 bases. The CDR3 sequence: CSASNPGTGVSGYTF. The DNA read from the CDR3 is TGCAGTGCTAGCAATCCCGGGACGGGGGTGAGTGGC.

Points on this clone: The read halts 3 residues ahead of the CDR3 end, with the missing end drawn from the germline J gene. The J gene is TRBJ2-1, the V gene TRBV7-2, with D hard to call. Per germline, CDR1 SGHTA and CDR2 FQGNSA. The CDR3 contains 13 residues. V was pared by 4 bases and J by 7 bases, with 11 bases between. The CDR3 loop reads CASSSITKNEQFF. The covered CDR3 bases are TGTGCCAGCAGCTCCATAACAAAAAATGAG.

Remarks on this clone: The sequenced fragment ends 3 residues before the CDR3 boundary, so the rest is inferred from the germline J gene. The chain is built from TRBV20-1 and TRBJ2-7, with 10 nucleotides matching TRBD1. The CDR3 is 13 amino acids. Looked up from germline, CDR1 is DFQATT and CDR2 is SNEGSKA (reference sequence). V trimming: 4 bases; J trimming: 6 bases; junction bases outside the gene matches: 6. The sequenced CDR3 bases are TGCAGTGCTATAAGGGACAGGGGAGCCGAG. Protein sequence: CSAIRDRGAE. The entire CDR3 is CSAIRDRGAEQYF.

As regards this clone: Sequencing ends 3 residues short of the CDR3 end; the germline J gene provides the rest. This chain uses TRBV19 with TRBJ1-3; D may be TRBD1 (5 bases). V shed 3 bases and J shed 5 bases, with 20 bases lying between them. This CDR3 contains 17 residues. Per germline, CDR1 LNHDA and CDR2 SQIVND (reference sequence). The CDR3 here is CASSIGEFRGGRNTIYF. CDR3 bases read: TGTGCCAGTAGTATTGGGGAGTTTCGGGGGGGGAGAAACACC.

This clone shows up as medium-sized by frequency. The DNA ends 3 residues before the CDR3 does, and the rest of the CDR3 is filled in from the germline J gene. The chain couples TRBV5-1 to TRBJ1-6; 10 bases fit TRBD1. CDR1 SGHRS and CDR2 YFSETQ come from the germline V gene. This CDR3 comprises 16 residues. The junction had 5 bases not matched to a gene; V was cut back by 4 bases and J by 4 bases. CDR3 sequence reads: CASSNAGQGYNSPLHF. The covered CDR3 bases are TGCGCCAGCAGCAACGCGGGACAGGGGTATAATTCACCC.

Points on this clone: The CDR3 goes on 3 residues after the read ends, and that part is filled in from the germline J gene. This chain joins TRBV29-1 and TRBJ1-2; unclear D gene. V lost 4 bases and J lost 2, with 5 bases in between. Germline V gene sequence: CDR1 SQVTM, CDR2 ANQGSEA. The CDR3 is 11 amino acids. The CDR3 sequence: CSVVQNYGYTF. The CDR3 DNA, read in part, is TGCAGCGTTGTACAGAACTATGGC.

Points on this clone: Read coverage stops 3 residues before the CDR3 terminus; the germline J gene supplies the remainder. The rearrangement links TRBV20-1 to TRBJ1-6; D remains ambiguous. With 1 base removed from V and 0 bases from J, the gap between germline ends came to 16 bases. Germline V lookup: CDR1 DFQATT, CDR2 SNEGSKA (reference sequence). This CDR3 has 18 residues. The DNA read from the CDR3 is TGCAGTGCTAGAGGATCAGCCAGGAGGAGCTCCTATAATTCACCC. Translation: CSARGSARRSSYNSP. The full-length CDR3 reads as CSARGSARRSSYNSPLHF.

In regard to this clone: The CDR3 end falls 3 residues outside the read, so it is completed with the germline J gene. The chain couples TRBV7-6 to TRBJ2-7, with 8 bases aligning to TRBD1. J was trimmed by 6 bases and V by 3 bases; bases with no gene match: 10. This CDR3 is built from 15 residues. Germline CDR1 and CDR2: SGHVS and FNYEAQ. CDR3 region: CASSLQGATASEQYF. Incomplete CDR3 DNA: TGTGCCAGCAGCTTGCAGGGGGCGACCGCCTCCGAG.

With regard to this clone: The observed sequence ends 3 residues before the CDR3 terminus, with the missing tail filled in from the germline J gene. The chain recombines TRBV7-9 with TRBJ2-7, with unresolved D. The V and J ends lost 2 bases and 2 bases respectively, with 7 bases between them. CDR1 and CDR2 from the germline V gene are SEHNR and FQNEAQ (reference sequence). CDR3 length: 13 residues. Incomplete CDR3 DNA: TGTGCCAGCAGCTTAACTACCCCCTACGAG. Translated: CASSLTTPYE. The full CDR3 protein is CASSLTTPYEQYF.

Points on this clone: The read ends 3 residues shy of where the CDR3 ends; the end is completed using the germline J gene. The chain recombines TRBV11-2 with TRBJ2-7, with TRBD1 identical over 12 bases. Losses at the gene ends were 5 bases for V and 6 bases for J; bases not matched to a gene: 8. Per the germline V gene, CDR1 is SGHAT and CDR2 is FQNNGV. The CDR3 is 15 residues long. The CDR3 loop reads CASSAGQGAWVEQYF. The CDR3 DNA, read in part, is TGTGCCAGCAGCGCGGGACAGGGGGCGTGGGTCGAG.

As regards this clone: The read is 3 residues too short to cover the CDR3 end, so that end is filled in from the germline J gene. The J gene is TRBJ2-3, the V gene TRBV20-1; maybe TRBD1 (5 bases). This CDR3 has 12 amino acids. Germline CDR1 DFQATT, CDR2 SNEGSKA (reference sequence). Incomplete CDR3 DNA: TGCAGTGCTGGGGCCGCTCAAGAGACG. Translated: CSAGAAQET. In full, the CDR3 reads CSAGAAQETQYF.

Concerning this clone itself: From the germline J gene comes the end of the CDR3, since the read stops 3 residues before it. J is TRBJ2-1 and V is TRBV7-3, with 13 positions matching TRBD2. Germline V gene lookup returns CDR1 SGHTA and CDR2 FQGTGA. V lost 3 bases to trimming and J lost 4 bases; unmatched junction nucleotides: 3. This CDR3 region has 16 residues. The DNA read from the CDR3 is TGTGCCAGCAGCTTGACGGGACTAGCGGGGTACAATGAG. This gives the protein CASSLTGLAGYNE. The CDR3, in full, reads CASSLTGLAGYNEQFF.

As concerns this clone: The CDR3 extends 3 residues past the end of the read, so its final part is completed from the germline J gene. The chain carries TRBV7-9 and TRBJ2-2; no definite D call. Trimming took off 3 bases at V and 7 bases at J, with 6 bases between the two ends. The CDR3 is made up of 12 amino acids. Germline V gives CDR1 SEHNR, CDR2 FQNEAQ (reference sequence). The CDR3: CASSLQSGELFF. The DNA read from the CDR3 is TGTGCCAGCAGCTTGCAGAGCGGGGAG.